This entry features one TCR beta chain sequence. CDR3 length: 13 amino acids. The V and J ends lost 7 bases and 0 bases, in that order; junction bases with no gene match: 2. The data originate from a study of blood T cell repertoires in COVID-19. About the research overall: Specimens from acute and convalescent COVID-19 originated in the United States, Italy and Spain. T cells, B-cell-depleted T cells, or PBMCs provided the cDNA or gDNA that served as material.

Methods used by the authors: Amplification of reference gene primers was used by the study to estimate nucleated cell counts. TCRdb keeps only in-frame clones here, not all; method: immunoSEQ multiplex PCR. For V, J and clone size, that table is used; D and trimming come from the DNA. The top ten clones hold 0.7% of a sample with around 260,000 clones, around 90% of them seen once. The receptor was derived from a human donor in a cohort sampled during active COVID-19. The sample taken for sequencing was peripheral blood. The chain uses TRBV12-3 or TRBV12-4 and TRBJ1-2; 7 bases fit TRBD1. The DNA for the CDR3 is TGTGCCAGCACCGGGACAGCTAACTATGGCTACACCTTC. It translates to CASTGTANYGYTF.